The 29 T cell receptor beta chains below were found in one sample sequenced in a study of T cell repertoires in cytomegalovirus infection. Their antigens are not known. From the reads, TCRdb called clonotypes with MiXCR, one entry per CDR3 protein. The sample holds roughly 800,000 distinct CDR3 sequences, approximately 32% seen once. The sequenced sample was cultured CD8+ T cells from PBMCs, obtained from culture after CMV antigen stimulation. The source is a human donor in good health (CMV status not recorded). Some clones in this sample may be carry-over from other donors' samples.

This clonotype turned up a few times. This chain links TRBV12-5 with TRBJ2-1, with unresolved D. The germline gives CDR1 LGHNT, CDR2 FRNRAP. The ends were cut back, 5 bases at V and 1 base at J, with 12 bases in the middle. This CDR3 is built from 15 residues. The CDR3 DNA reads TGTGCTAGTGGTCCGGTGCCGGATTCCTACAATGAGCAGTTCTTC. The encoded protein is CASGPVPDSYNEQFF. Using reference TRBV12-5 and TRBJ2-1 for the parts outside the CDR3, the full variable domain is DARVTQTPRHKVTEMGQEVTMRCQPILGHNTVFWYRQTMMQGLELLAYFRNRAPLDDSGMPKDRFSAEMPDATLATLKIQPSEPRDSAVYFCASGPVPDSYNEQFFGPGTRLTVL.

J is TRBJ2-7 and V is TRBV11-3, with 8 positions matching TRBD1. Germline V lookup: CDR1 SGHNT, CDR2 YENEEA. V lost 3 bases and J lost 3; bases outside the gene matches: 4. The CDR3 has 14 residues. Written as DNA, the CDR3 is TGTGCCAGCAGCTTTGGACAGGGAGGCTACGAGCAGTACTTC. As protein: CASSFGQGGYEQYF.

This clonotype occurred a few times. The chain links TRBV29-1 to TRBJ2-7, with D perhaps matching TRBD2 (5 bases). Trimming removed 0 bases at V and 0 bases at J, with 6 bases between. Germline V gives CDR1 SQVTM, CDR2 ANQGSEA. CDR3 length: 13 residues. The CDR3 nucleotides are TGCAGCGTTGAAGAGAGGGACTCCTACGAGCAGTACTTC. Translation gives CSVEERDSYEQYF.

The chain recombines TRBV6-1 with TRBJ2-7; 12 bases are shared with TRBD2. The CDR3 covers 16 residues. V lost 6 bases, J lost 0 bases, and 6 bases stayed unmatched. Germline CDR1 is MNHNS and CDR2 is SASEGT. The CDR3 sequence is CASRYTSGGTSYEQYF. For the CDR3, the DNA is TGTGCCAGCAGGTATACTAGCGGGGGGACCTCCTACGAGCAGTACTTC.

The sample holds a few counts of this clonotype. The rearrangement links TRBV24-1 to TRBJ2-1; D is perhaps TRBD1 (6 bases). Looked up from germline, CDR1 is KGHDR and CDR2 is SFDVKD. The CDR3 has 17 amino acids. Trimming pared 3 bases from V and 7 bases from J, leaving 21 bases between. The CDR3 here is CATSDPSDRLGENEQFF. In DNA form, the CDR3 reads TGTGCCACCAGTGATCCTTCCGACAGGCTGGGGGAAAATGAGCAGTTCTTC.

The genes are TRBV7-9 and TRBJ2-5; D might be TRBD2 (6 bases). Germline V lookup: CDR1 SEHNR, CDR2 FQNEAQ (reference sequence). Deletions cut 5 bases from V and 7 bases from J, with 11 bases between. The CDR3 has 12 residues. The CDR3 loop is CASSRGDGTQYF. The CDR3 DNA reads TGTGCCAGCAGCCGCGGGGACGGGACCCAGTACTTC.

The chain couples TRBV6-5 to TRBJ2-6, with D hard to call. Germline V gives CDR1 MNHEY, CDR2 SVGAGI. The CDR3 sequence is 15 residues long. Between the trimmed V and J ends, which lost 1 base and 0 bases, there was a span of 4 bases. The CDR3 protein is CASSYWNSGANVLTF. In DNA, the CDR3 is TGTGCCAGCAGTTACTGGAACTCTGGGGCCAACGTCCTGACTTTC.

This clonotype has only a few counts. The chain employs TRBV4-3 and TRBJ1-5; D is perhaps TRBD1 (5 bases). The germline V gene encodes CDR1 LGHNA and CDR2 YSLEER. The length of the CDR3 is 16 residues. Trimming removed 0 bases at V and 6 bases at J, with 15 bases between. The CDR3: CASSQDPAGTAQPQHF. DNA of the CDR3: TGCGCCAGCAGCCAAGATCCGGCAGGGACGGCTCAGCCCCAGCATTTT.

This clonotype was seen a few times. The rearrangement links TRBV7-9 to TRBJ2-3; no clear D gene. Germline V CDR1 and CDR2: SEHNR, FQNEAQ (reference sequence). The CDR3 runs to 15 residues. The V and J ends lost 3 bases and 1 base respectively, with 11 bases between them. CDR3 DNA: TGTGCCAGCAGCTTTAGTAGGACCGGCACAGATACGCAGTATTTT. It codes for CASSFSRTGTDTQYF.

V usage is TRBV27 and J usage is TRBJ1-5; TRBD1 is a possible D gene (5 bases). The CDR3 runs to 14 residues. The germline CDR1 and CDR2 sequences are MNHEY and SMNVEV (reference sequence). Trimming left V 2 bases short and J 5 bases short, with 10 bases between. CDR3 coding DNA: TGTGCCAGCAGTTTAGTTAGGGGCGATCAGCCCCAGCATTTT. It codes for CASSLVRGDQPQHF.

CDR3 sequence reads: CSASPAETYEQYV. The CDR3 DNA sequence: TGCAGTGCTAGCCCAGCGGAGACCTACGAGCAGTACGTC. The V call is TRBV20-1, the J call TRBJ2-7; the D gene is possibly TRBD2 (5 bases). CDR3 length equals 13 residues. Germline V gene data show CDR1 as DFQATT and CDR2 as SNEGSKA (reference sequence). The germline V and J ends were trimmed by 3 bases and 2 bases, with 11 bases remaining between them.

The chain links TRBV7-9 to TRBJ2-3; the D is unclear. The CDR3 sequence is 13 residues long. Germline CDR1 SEHNR, CDR2 FQNEAQ (reference sequence). The V end was cut by 5 bases, the J end by 1 base, with 7 bases between. CDR3 amino acids: CASSDPGTDTQYF. As DNA, the CDR3 is TGTGCCAGCAGCGACCCGGGCACAGATACGCAGTATTTT.

This clonotype was counted between two and nine times. The chain couples TRBV27 to TRBJ1-4, with D possibly TRBD1 on 6 matching bases. Deletions cut 3 bases from V and 7 bases from J, with 12 bases between. The CDR3 runs to 14 residues. Germline V CDR1 and CDR2: MNHEY, SMNVEV (reference sequence). The CDR3 is CASSFLQTGEKLFF. The DNA for the CDR3 is TGTGCCAGCAGTTTCCTACAGACAGGTGAAAAACTGTTTTTT.

The rearrangement joins TRBV27 to TRBJ1-2; no clear D gene. Germline-derived CDR1 and CDR2 are MNHEY and SMNVEV (reference sequence). Trimming took 3 bases from V and 4 from J, leaving 12 bases between them. This CDR3 spans 14 amino acids. Written as DNA, the CDR3 is TGTGCCAGCAGTTTCGGGAACTTGGGCTATGGCTACACCTTC. It encodes CASSFGNLGYGYTF.

This clonotype has a handful of counts. The genes are TRBV7-9 and TRBJ2-5, with 9 positions matching TRBD1. The CDR3 covers 14 residues. Unmatched junction bases numbered 8, after V lost 7 bases and J lost 5 bases. Germline CDR1 reads SEHNR; CDR2 reads FQNEAQ (reference sequence). The CDR3: CASTGQGPGETQYF. In DNA, the CDR3 is TGTGCCAGCACCGGACAGGGGCCAGGGGAGACCCAGTACTTC.

This chain uses TRBV6-1 with TRBJ2-1; D perhaps matches TRBD2 (6 bases). V gave up 7 bases and J gave up 0 bases, with 13 bases separating them. The CDR3 contains 15 residues. The germline V gene encodes CDR1 MNHNS and CDR2 SASEGT. The CDR3 coding sequence is TGTGCCAGCACAGACGGGGGTCACTCCTACAATGAGCAGTTCTTC. Its translation is CASTDGGHSYNEQFF.

DNA of the CDR3: TGTGCCAGCAGGGGCTGGGGGACTAGCGGGGAGTATAATGAGCAGTTCTTC. Its protein product is CASRGWGTSGEYNEQFF. The chain combines TRBV5-4 with TRBJ2-1; 13 bases align to TRBD2. The ends lost 5 bases at V and 7 bases at J; junction bases unmatched: 12. The CDR3 length is 17 residues. Germline V lookup: CDR1 SGHNT, CDR2 YYREEE (reference sequence).

Note on this clonotype: One end of the junction does not line up with germline, which may come from a read error. This chain uses TRBV5-3 with TRBJ1-1; D gene ambiguous. TRBV5-3 counts as an open reading frame of uncertain function. The CDR3 extends over 14 amino acids. Written as DNA, the CDR3 is TGTGCCAGCAGCCTCGATGTCCGGAACGCTGAAGCTTTCTTT. Amino acid sequence: CASSLDVRNAEAFF.

The CDR3 DNA reads as TGTGCCAGCAGTTACCTGGGACTAATGAATGAGCAGTTCTTC. Its protein product is CASSYLGLMNEQFF. The chain recombines TRBV6-2 or TRBV6-3 with TRBJ2-1; 7 bases line up with TRBD2. Germline-derived CDR1 and CDR2 are MNHEY and SVGEGT. This CDR3 comprises 14 residues. Germline trimming cut 2 bases from V and 7 bases from J; bases unmatched to any gene: 5.

This rearrangement joins TRBV29-1 to TRBJ1-1; no clear D. The CDR3 extends over 14 amino acids. Trimming stripped 5 bases from V and 5 bases from J, with 18 bases between. Germline V CDR1 and CDR2: SQVTM, ANQGSEA. Written as DNA, the CDR3 is TGCAGCGTTTGCCCAGGCGATCTGGGGACTGAAGCTTTCTTT. Amino acids: CSVCPGDLGTEAFF.

In nucleotides, the CDR3 is TGTGCCAGCAGTGAATCTGGGGTCGAGCAGTACTTC. Translation gives CASSESGVEQYF. V is TRBV25-1 and J is TRBJ2-7; D remains ambiguous. The germline CDR1 and CDR2 sequences are MGHDK and SYGVNS. Trimming stripped 1 base from V and 6 bases from J, with 7 bases between. The length of the CDR3 is 12 residues.

This clonotype showed up just a few times. This chain uses TRBV19 with TRBJ2-7; 7 bases agree with TRBD2. Germline CDR1 and CDR2: LNHDA and SQIVND (reference sequence). This CDR3 is 14 amino acids long. The V and J ends lost 3 bases and 2 bases, in that order; junction bases with no gene match: 4. The CDR3 region is CASSIFAGAYEQYV. CDR3 DNA: TGTGCCAGTAGTATCTTCGCGGGGGCCTACGAGCAGTACGTC.

J is TRBJ1-1 and V is TRBV4-1; the D is unclear. V dropped 0 bases and J dropped 5 bases, with 13 bases sitting between them. Germline assignment: CDR1 MGHRA and CDR2 YSYEKL. The CDR3 length is 15 residues. CDR3 sequence (DNA): TGCGCCAGCAGCCAAGAGGTGGCGGGTTTGACTGAAGCTTTCTTT. Translation gives CASSQEVAGLTEAFF.

This clonotype was seen ten or more times. The gene calls are TRBV7-2 and TRBJ1-1; D is uncertain. This CDR3 region has 15 residues. Germline CDR1 reads SGHTA; CDR2 reads FQGNSA. V lost 5 bases and J 1 base, leaving 14 bases between the germline ends. The CDR3 sequence: CASSLSGLANTEAFF. Written as DNA, the CDR3 is TGTGCCAGCAGCCTATCAGGTCTGGCGAACACTGAAGCTTTCTTT.

The chain has TRBV27 and TRBJ2-1; TRBD2 matches 9 bases. V lost 3 bases, J lost 6 bases, and 9 bases stayed unmatched. The V gene's germline CDR1 is MNHEY and CDR2 SMNVEV (reference sequence). This CDR3 spans 16 amino acids. The CDR3 DNA sequence: TGTGCCAGCAGTTTTGGTACTAGCGGGTCTCTCAATGAGCAGTTCTTC. This sequence encodes CASSFGTSGSLNEQFF.

In this sample, this clonotype turned up a few times. J is TRBJ2-2 and V is TRBV12-3 or TRBV12-4; D might be TRBD1 (6 bases). CDR3 length: 17 amino acids. With 3 bases removed from V and 3 bases from J, the gap between germline ends came to 17 bases. In nucleotides, the CDR3 is TGTGCCAGCAGTTTCATGGGGGCGCGGATCTACACCGGGGAGCTGTTTTTT. Translated, it gives CASSFMGARIYTGELFF.

This chain uses TRBV11-3 with TRBJ2-1; D may be TRBD2 (7 bases). Between the trimmed V and J ends, which lost 4 bases and 5 bases, there was a span of 15 bases. The CDR3 runs to 15 residues. Germline CDR1 is SGHNT and CDR2 is YENEEA. The CDR3 bases are TGTGCCAGCAGCTCCTGGGGGGGCGAGGACAATGAGCAGTTCTTC. Translation: CASSSWGGEDNEQFF.

This rearrangement joins TRBV6-4 to TRBJ2-2; 13 positions match TRBD2. CDR1 MRHNA and CDR2 SNTAGT come from the germline V gene. The CDR3 totals 19 residues. J was trimmed by 0 bases and V by 8 bases; bases with no gene match: 12. CDR3 nucleotide sequence: TGTGCCAGCCGACCGGGGACTAGCGGGGACCCTGCGAACACCGGGGAGCTGTTTTTT. Translated: CASRPGTSGDPANTGELFF.

V is TRBV7-9 and J is TRBJ2-3, with D possibly matching TRBD1 (6 bases). The CDR3 is made up of 18 amino acids. In germline, CDR1 is SEHNR, CDR2 FQNEAQ (reference sequence). Trimming removed 5 bases from V and 0 bases from J, with 21 bases in between. The CDR3 coding sequence is TGTGCCAGCAGCCCCAGGGGTTCTCTGATGGCTAGCACAGATACGCAGTATTTT. Translation gives CASSPRGSLMASTDTQYF.